This TCR beta chain was documented in a study of CD8 T cells in Susac syndrome. Background on the study: Patients with Susac syndrome were therapy-naive, on corticosteroids, or on intravenous immunoglobulin alone at the time that blood was drawn.

RNA in amounts of about 0.45 to 1 ug was reverse transcribed with random hexamers. In TCRdb, the immunoSEQ multiplex PCR reads were re-called with MiXCR into one record per CDR3 protein. The sample records over 150,000 distinct CDR3 sequences, approximately 95% being singletons. The study sequenced TCR beta in blood CD8+ and CD4+ T cells. V trimming: 5 bases; J trimming: 1 base; junction bases outside the gene matches: 3. The CDR3 is 15 residues long. Looked up from germline, CDR1 is SGHDN and CDR2 is FVKESK. The source is a human donor with Susac syndrome. Sequencing was done on a sample of CD4+ T cells from PBMCs. The chain uses TRBV14 and TRBJ2-3, with 10 bases fitting TRBD2. CDR3 coding DNA: TGTGCCAGCAGCTCGCTAGCGGGAGGCACAGATACGCAGTATTTT. Translation: CASSSLAGGTDTQYF.